The 12 T cell receptor beta chains listed next were all sequenced from one sample in a study of blood T cells in healthy people across ages. Primed by a sample-barcoded 5' primer and a J-beta primer mix, a second PCR proceeded for about 6 to 12 cycles. TCRdb reprocessed the 5' RACE reads with MiXCR, giving one entry per CDR3 protein. The table lists approximately 2,000,000 distinct CDR3 sequences, around 40% of them singletons, with about 23% in the top ten. The sequenced sample consisted of blood. The receptor source for this set is a human donor in good health.

This clonotype was detected only a few times. The genes are TRBV6-2 or TRBV6-3 and TRBJ1-2, with TRBD1 as a possible D gene (5 bases). Germline CDR1 is MNHEY and CDR2 is SVGEGT. The CDR3 loop spans 12 amino acids. V lost 6 bases and J lost 4, with 9 bases in between. CDR3 in DNA: TGTGCCAGCAGCGACAGCAGCTATGGCTACACCTTC. Translating gives CASSDSSYGYTF.

In its sample, this clonotype was seen a few times. The gene calls are TRBV20-1 and TRBJ2-3; tentatively, D is TRBD2 (6 bases). This CDR3 is built from 14 residues. Germline values: CDR1 DFQATT, CDR2 SNEGSKA (reference sequence). The germline V and J ends were trimmed by 4 bases and 2 bases, with 13 bases remaining between them. CDR3 nucleotides: TGCAGTGCTACCGGGACTCACAACACAGATACGCAGTATTTT. Translation gives CSATGTHNTDTQYF.

The chain couples TRBV27 to TRBJ2-7; D is unclear. V lost 2 bases and J lost 2, with 13 bases in between. From germline, CDR1 is MNHEY and CDR2 SMNVEV (reference sequence). The length of the CDR3 is 15 residues. This CDR3 is CASSLNGLGTYEQYF. CDR3 coding DNA: TGTGCCAGCAGTTTAAATGGGCTGGGGACCTACGAGCAGTACTTC.

The chain has TRBV3-1 and TRBJ1-1; D is uncertain. The CDR3 is 14 amino acids. Germline V gene data show CDR1 as LGHDT and CDR2 as YNNKEL (reference sequence). The V and J ends lost 1 base and 4 bases respectively, with 10 bases between them. The CDR3 coding sequence is TGTGCCAGCAGCCAAGCTAGTACGGTCACTGAAGCTTTCTTT. Encoded protein: CASSQASTVTEAFF.

This clonotype occurred a few times. One junction end disagrees with the germline gene, perhaps due to a read error. This chain connects TRBV12-3 or TRBV12-4 to TRBJ1-3; D ambiguous. The CDR3 spans 12 residues. CDR3 sequence: CASSQMGSTIYF. CDR3 coding DNA: TGTGCCAGCAGTCAGATGGGAAGCACCATATATTTT.

This clonotype appeared a few times. The junction does not match germline at one end; this may be a read error. The chain has TRBV4-1 and TRBJ2-7, with 9 bases identical to TRBD2. This CDR3 contains 15 residues. Germline CDR1 is MGHRA and CDR2 is YSYEKL. The CDR3 region is CAGSQEITSGYEQYF. CDR3 bases: TGCGCCGGCAGCCAAGAAATCACTAGCGGGTACGAGCAGTACTTC.

The J gene is TRBJ2-3, the V gene TRBV7-8; D is perhaps TRBD1 or TRBD2 (6 bases each). The germline V and J ends were trimmed by 5 bases and 8 bases, with 29 bases remaining between them. The CDR3 loop spans 18 amino acids. CDR1 SGHVS and CDR2 FQNEAQ come from the germline V gene. DNA for the CDR3: TGTGCCAGCAGCCCAACAGGGTTTAACCCCTGGGGGGCGGGTACGCAGTATTTT. As protein: CASSPTGFNPWGAGTQYF. Filled out from reference TRBV7-8 and TRBJ2-3, the complete variable domain reads GAGVSQSPRYKVAKRGQDVALRCDPISGHVSLFWYQQALGQGPEFLTYFQNEAQLDKSGLPSDRFFAERPEGSVSTLKIQRTQQEDSAVYLCASSPTGFNPWGAGTQYFGPGTRLTVL.

This clonotype has a handful of counts. The chain combines TRBV6-2 or TRBV6-3 with TRBJ1-6; 9 bases are a match to TRBD1. This CDR3 spans 15 amino acids. The trim removed 4 bases at V and 14 bases at J, leaving 12 bases unmatched. The V gene's germline CDR1 is MNHEY and CDR2 SVGEGT. CDR3 loop: CASSSPGQGDEALHF. DNA of the CDR3: TGTGCCAGCAGTTCCCCGGGACAGGGCGACGAGGCCCTCCACTTT.

The chain links TRBV12-3 or TRBV12-4 to TRBJ1-6; D uncertain. Trimming left V 3 bases short and J 10 bases short, with 13 bases between. The CDR3 covers 14 residues. The CDR3 DNA is TGTGCCAGCAGTTTCTCGGGGAGATGGTCACCCCTCCACTTT. The encoded protein is CASSFSGRWSPLHF.

This chain joins TRBV7-9 and TRBJ1-2; D possibly corresponds to TRBD1 (5 bases). V lost 5 bases and J 10 bases, leaving 20 bases between the germline ends. The germline V gene encodes CDR1 SEHNR and CDR2 FQNEAQ (reference sequence). CDR3 length: 14 amino acids. CDR3 sequence reads: CASSIFGAPSPYTF. CDR3 DNA sequence: TGTGCCAGCAGCATCTTCGGGGCACCGTCACCCTACACCTTC. The full variable domain, with the rest looked up from reference TRBV7-9 and TRBJ1-2, is DTGVSQNPRHKITKRGQNVTFRCDPISEHNRLYWYRQTLGQGPEFLTYFQNEAQLEKSRLLSDRFSAERPKGSFSTLEIQRTEQGDSAMYLCASSIFGAPSPYTFGSGTRLTVV.

The rearrangement links TRBV12-3 or TRBV12-4 to TRBJ1-2, with 8 bases identical to TRBD1. This CDR3 spans 12 amino acids. With V trimmed by 3 bases and J by 7 bases, 1 base remained unmatched. CDR3 nucleotides: TGTGCCAGCAGTTTGGACAGGGTTGGCTACACCTTC. Its translation is CASSLDRVGYTF.

Only a few counts were recorded for this clonotype. The gene calls are TRBV6-2 or TRBV6-3 and TRBJ2-7, with D possibly TRBD2 on 5 matching bases. This CDR3 has 12 residues. Trimming cost V 11 bases and J 7 bases, with 18 bases left between them. Germline V gene lookup returns CDR1 MNHEY and CDR2 SVGEGT. CDR3 nucleotides: TGTGCCGCAGCGGACCGCCTTAGGGAGCAGTACTTC. It codes for CAAADRLREQYF.